This TCR beta chain emerged from a study of regulatory T cells in long-lasting Graves disease. Study-level results: Preferential use of TRBV28, TRBJ1-2 and TRBJ2-5 was seen in persistent disease.

Through Arm-PCR of CDR3 regions and iRepertoire HTBI primers, TCR beta libraries were built. Using its own MiXCR run on the multiplex PCR reads, TCRdb lists one record per CDR3 protein. The data hold 420,000 or so distinct CDR3 sequences, with 16% observed a single time. For this clonotype: Its specificity is unknown. A read error is possible here, since a much larger clone lies one base away.

As to time point: newly diagnosed GD, antithyroid drugs for less than 3 months. PBMC RNA was the source of the TCR library. Looked up from germline, CDR1 is DFQATT and CDR2 is SNEGSKA (reference sequence). CDR3 length equals 15 residues. These data are also associated with another study on T cells in Graves' hyperthyroidism and ophthalmopathy.

This specimen consisted of peripheral blood mononuclear cells (PBMCs), obtained at new diagnosis, from a patient treated with antithyroid drugs. The chain recombines TRBV20-1 with TRBJ1-5; D unresolved. This TCR was recovered from a woman aged 18-29 years with Graves disease. Here the CDR3 reads CSANLGQFSNQPHHF. In DNA form, the CDR3 reads TGCAGTGCTAATTTAGGCCAGTTTAGCAATCAGCCCCATCATTTT.